Listed here is a single T cell receptor (beta chain). Germline CDR1 and CDR2: MNHNY and SVGAGI (reference sequence). The ends lost 6 bases at V and 1 base at J; junction bases unmatched: 4. The CDR3 is made up of 15 amino acids. Source study methods: Researchers report that nucleated cell counts were estimated from reference gene primer amplification. Profiling relied on immunoSEQ multiplex PCR, and the TCRdb table lists in-frame clones only, not all of them. V, J and clone size reflect that table, while D and trimming were determined from the DNA. In the table there are about 95,000 clones, 90% to 95% of which are singletons. This sample is drawn from a study of blood T cell repertoires in COVID-19. The wider study: PBMCs, B-cell-depleted T cells, or T cells were the source of the cDNA or gDNA that made up the material.

The chain employs TRBV6-6 and TRBJ2-4, with TRBD1 matching over 9 bases. Sequenced material: peripheral blood. The receptor was derived from a woman between 50 and 59 years old in a cohort sampled during active COVID-19. The CDR3 DNA reads as TGTGCCAGCAGCTTCGGACAGGGGGCCAAAAACATTCAGTACTTC. Residues: CASSFGQGAKNIQYF.